The 10 T cell receptor beta chains below were found in one sample sequenced in a study of T cell repertoires in cytomegalovirus infection. MiXCR was run by TCRdb on the reads, yielding one entry per CDR3 protein. The table records roughly 500,000 distinct CDR3 sequences, about 39% of them present only once. Their specific antigens are unknown. The sample was cultured PBMCs, taken from culture after CMV antigen stimulation. The receptors stem from a human donor in good health (CMV status not recorded). Some clones in this sample may be carry-over from other donors' samples.

The rearrangement uses TRBV4-1 and TRBJ2-1; possible D gene TRBD1, 6 bases. V was trimmed by 3 bases and J by 10 bases, leaving 10 bases between them. The CDR3 consists of 12 residues. Germline CDR1 and CDR2: MGHRA and YSYEKL. Here the CDR3 DNA reads TGCGCCAGCAGCCACCTCAGGGGAGAGCAGTTCTTC. Its protein is CASSHLRGEQFF.

V is TRBV19 and J is TRBJ1-6; 7 positions match TRBD1. The CDR3 covers 15 residues. In germline, CDR1 is LNHDA, CDR2 SQIVND (reference sequence). After removal of 6 bases from V and 2 bases from J, the junction contained 4 bases not matched to a gene. CDR3 protein: CASSRDRTYNSPLHF. The DNA of the CDR3 is TGTGCCAGTAGCAGGGACAGAACCTATAATTCACCCCTCCACTTT.

This clonotype was observed a few times. CDR3 in amino acids: CASSSVTSGGTDTQYF. In DNA, the CDR3 is TGTGCCAGCAGTTCCGTGACTAGCGGGGGGACAGATACGCAGTATTTT. The V gene is TRBV28, the J gene TRBJ2-3; 13 bases fit TRBD2. CDR1 and CDR2 (germline): MDHEN, SYDVKM. J was trimmed by 3 bases and V by 4 bases; bases with no gene match: 4. This CDR3 is 16 amino acids long.

Comment on this clonotype: In this CDR3 the conserved last residue, phenylalanine or tryptophan, is missing, so a read error is likely. The V and J genes are TRBV7-6 and TRBJ2-1; D is unclear. Germline V CDR1 and CDR2: SGHVS, FNYEAQ. The CDR3 length is 21 residues. The germline V and J ends were trimmed by 1 base and 2 bases, with 27 bases remaining between them. Here the CDR3 reads CASSLVLVVADPHSPYNEQFL. The CDR3 region has the DNA TGTGCCAGCAGCTTAGTTCTCGTCGTCGCGGACCCGCATTCCCCCTACAATGAGCAGTTCTTA.

V and J are TRBV12-3 or TRBV12-4 and TRBJ1-5; 7 nucleotides line up with TRBD1. The CDR3 contains 14 residues. V gave up 6 bases and J gave up 2 bases; unmatched junction bases: 4. CDR3 region: CASSNTGGNQPQHF. The CDR3 nucleotides are TGTGCCAGCAGCAATACAGGGGGCAATCAGCCCCAGCATTTT.

The chain couples TRBV20-1 to TRBJ2-4; either TRBD1 or TRBD2 may supply D (7 bases each). The ends were cut back, 3 bases at V and 8 bases at J, with 26 bases in the middle. Looked up from germline, CDR1 is DFQATT and CDR2 is SNEGSKA (reference sequence). CDR3 length: 17 amino acids. CDR3: CSARSIPGGGGGDIQYF. The CDR3 DNA reads TGCAGTGCTAGGTCTATCCCGGGAGGAGGGGGCGGCGACATTCAGTACTTC.

The chain joins TRBV2 to TRBJ2-3; D tentatively reads TRBD1 or TRBD2 (5 bases each). Germline lookup yields CDR1 SNHLY and CDR2 FYNNEI. The CDR3 length is 14 residues. The V end lost 5 bases, the J end lost 4 bases, and 13 bases lay between the germline ends. The CDR3 DNA follows: TGTGCCAGCAGTATGGGGGACGAAGCAGATACGCAGTATTTT. The encoded protein is CASSMGDEADTQYF.

The chain combines TRBV7-6 with TRBJ1-5, with a possible D match to TRBD1 (6 bases). V lost 5 bases to trimming and J lost 6 bases, with 20 bases between them. The germline V gene has CDR1 SGHVS and CDR2 FNYEAQ. This CDR3 has 16 residues. The CDR3 is CASSPEAGTLSQPQHF. DNA for the CDR3: TGTGCCAGCAGCCCGGAGGCAGGGACATTAAGTCAGCCCCAGCATTTT.

This clonotype has a handful of counts. The V gene is TRBV7-2, the J gene TRBJ1-6; 8 positions agree with TRBD1. V was clipped by 1 base and J by 8 bases; unmatched bases: 13. Germline V gives CDR1 SGHTA, CDR2 FQGNSA. The CDR3 consists of 18 residues. The CDR3 region has the DNA TGTGCCAGCAGCTTAGACGTCACAGGGGGGTTTTCGGATTCACCCCTCCACTTT. Translation: CASSLDVTGGFSDSPLHF.

This clonotype was counted a few times. The V and J genes are TRBV6-1 and TRBJ2-4; possible D gene TRBD1, 6 bases. Germline V gene sequence: CDR1 MNHNS, CDR2 SASEGT. Trimming shortened V by 4 bases and J by 7 bases, and 14 bases separated the two germline ends. CDR3 size: 14 residues. The CDR3 coding sequence is TGTGCCAGCAGTGGGGCTGGGGGCGCGAACATTCAGTACTTC. This codes for CASSGAGGANIQYF.